The 26 T cell receptor beta chains listed next were all sequenced from one sample in a study of control samples from healthy donors and cancer patients. The data were produced by immunoSEQ multiplex PCR, yet TCRdb's version contains in-frame clones alone and is incomplete. Of some 80,000 clones in the sample, about 87% were seen once. Sequences were obtained from PBMCs. The receptors shown here come from a woman in her fifties or sixties with head and neck cancer.

The rearrangement links TRBV30 to TRBJ1-6, with D perhaps TRBD1 (5 bases). CDR3 length equals 15 residues. CDR1 and CDR2 (germline): GTSNPN, SVGIG (reference sequence). With 1 base removed from V and 4 bases from J, the gap between germline ends came to 11 bases. CDR3 DNA sequence: TGTGCCTGGAGTGCCCCAGGACAATATAATTCACCCCTCCACTTT. It yields the protein CAWSAPGQYNSPLHF.

V usage is TRBV7-9 and J usage is TRBJ2-1; perhaps TRBD2 as D (6 bases). From germline, CDR1 is SEHNR and CDR2 FQNEAQ (reference sequence). This CDR3 comprises 15 residues. Trimming pared 5 bases from V and 3 bases from J, leaving 14 bases between. CDR3 DNA: TGTGCCAGCAGCCCCGGGAGAGTCGACTACAATGAGCAGTTCTTC. It translates to CASSPGRVDYNEQFF.

The J gene is TRBJ2-5, the V gene TRBV21-1; the D segment call TRBD1 is taken from the table without a DNA check. TRBV21-1 represents a pseudogene. The CDR3 is 15 amino acids. CDR3 region: CASSRDRRYQETQYF. CDR3 sequence (DNA): TGTGCCAGCAGCAGGGACAGGAGGTACCAAGAGACCCAGTACTTC.

J is TRBJ1-2 and V is TRBV5-4; perhaps TRBD1 as D (6 bases). The length of the CDR3 is 12 residues. Germline V gene lookup returns CDR1 SGHNT and CDR2 YYREEE (reference sequence). V shed 4 bases and J shed 10 bases, with 14 bases lying between them. CDR3 region: CASSPRTDFYTF. DNA of the CDR3: TGTGCCAGCAGCCCCCGGACAGATTTCTACACCTTC.

This clone was seen a handful of times. The chain recombines TRBV19 with TRBJ1-3; D unclear. The germline V and J ends were trimmed by 5 bases and 4 bases, with 18 bases remaining between them. The germline gives CDR1 LNHDA, CDR2 SQIVND (reference sequence). CDR3 length: 16 residues. The CDR3 here is CASSDQTRASGNTIYF. In nucleotides, the CDR3 is TGTGCCAGTAGTGACCAGACACGGGCGTCGGGAAACACCATATATTTT.

V is TRBV21-1 and J is TRBJ2-7; the table gives TRBD1 as D, unverified against the DNA. TRBV21-1 is shown as a pseudogene. The CDR3 is made up of 13 amino acids. The CDR3 DNA is TGTGCCAGCACCGGGACAGAGACGGGCGAGCAGTACTTC. Its protein is CASTGTETGEQYF.

This sequence joins TRBV29-1 and TRBJ2-1; possibly TRBD1 for D (5 bases). With 6 bases removed from V and 1 base from J, the gap between germline ends came to 31 bases. Germline V gene data show CDR1 as SQVTM and CDR2 as ANQGSEA. The CDR3 is 20 amino acids. CDR3 nucleotides: TGCAGCGTGCCCCGGAGAAAGTCGACAGTCTTAGAGAAATCCTACAATGAGCAGTTCTTC. Translation gives CSVPRRKSTVLEKSYNEQFF.

The chain combines TRBV30 with TRBJ2-5, with a possible D match to TRBD2 (5 bases). The CDR3 contains 14 residues. With 2 bases removed from V and 5 bases from J, the gap between germline ends came to 15 bases. Germline CDR1 GTSNPN, CDR2 SVGIG (reference sequence). The CDR3 DNA reads as TGTGCCTGGAGTATAGGCGCGGGCATGGAGACCCAGTACTTC. Its translation: CAWSIGAGMETQYF.

V gene TRBV5-6 combines with J gene TRBJ1-4; TRBD1 might be the D (6 bases). With 4 bases removed from V and 2 bases from J, the gap between germline ends came to 9 bases. The CDR3 is 14 residues long. Germline values: CDR1 SGHDT, CDR2 YYEEEE. The CDR3 sequence: CASSKGGTNEKLFF. The CDR3 DNA follows: TGTGCCAGCAGCAAGGGGGGCACTAATGAAAAACTGTTTTTT.

This clone appeared a single time. The CDR3 reads CAIRSQGTGVETQYF. The CDR3 DNA follows: TGTGCCATCAGGAGCCAAGGGACAGGGGTAGAGACCCAGTACTTC. The rearrangement joins TRBV10-3 to TRBJ2-5; 10 bases agree with TRBD1. CDR3 size: 15 residues. V gave up 6 bases and J gave up 4 bases; unmatched junction bases: 8. Germline values: CDR1 ENHRY, CDR2 SYGVKD.

This clone appeared a single time. J is TRBJ1-2 and V is TRBV3-1 (or the pseudogene TRBV3-2); no definite D call. Per the germline V gene, CDR1 is LGHDT and CDR2 is YNNKEL (reference sequence). The CDR3 is made up of 16 amino acids. With 6 bases removed from V and 3 bases from J, the gap between germline ends came to 20 bases. The CDR3 region has the DNA TGTGCCAGCAGGCCCACGCTCGTGAGGGCTGACTATGGCTACACCTTC. Protein: CASRPTLVRADYGYTF.

The gene calls are TRBV2 and TRBJ1-6, with D possibly matching TRBD1 (5 bases). The CDR3 is 14 amino acids. CDR1 SNHLY and CDR2 FYNNEI come from the germline V gene. Trimming pared 4 bases from V and 3 bases from J, leaving 7 bases between. CDR3: CASSGQYYNSPLHF. DNA of the CDR3: TGTGCCAGCAGTGGACAGTACTATAATTCACCCCTCCACTTT. The entire variable domain, with the rest obtained from reference TRBV2 and TRBJ1-6, is as follows: EPEVTQTPSHQVTQMGQEVILRCVPISNHLYFYWYRQILGQKVEFLVSFYNNEISEKSEIFDDQFSVERPDGSNFTLKIRSTKLEDSAMYFCASSGQYYNSPLHFGNGTRLTVT.

The chain links TRBV27 to TRBJ1-2, with 7 bases that match TRBD1. The J segment lost 7 bases and the V segment lost 5 bases, leaving 7 bases of the junction unmatched. Per germline, CDR1 MNHEY and CDR2 SMNVEV (reference sequence). This CDR3 is built from 13 residues. The CDR3 DNA reads TGTGCCAGCAGTAGACAGGGTTCGCTTGGCTACACCTTC. The encoded protein is CASSRQGSLGYTF.

Regarding this clone: Distinct nucleotide sequences in the sample also encode this CDR3. J is TRBJ2-7 and V is TRBV5-1; 7 bases fit TRBD1. This CDR3 contains 12 residues. Germline V gene lookup returns CDR1 SGHRS and CDR2 YFSETQ. The trim removed 5 bases at V and 4 bases at J, leaving 3 bases unmatched. CDR3 DNA: TGCGCCAGCAGTATACAGGGGTACGAGCAGTACTTC. Translation: CASSIQGYEQYF.

This sequence joins TRBV28 and TRBJ2-5; D not resolved. Germline CDR1 reads MDHEN; CDR2 reads SYDVKM. Trimming removed 5 bases at V and 5 bases at J, with 6 bases between. The length of the CDR3 is 11 residues. This CDR3 reads CASSLLETQYF. The CDR3 nucleotides read TGTGCCAGCAGTCTCTTGGAGACCCAGTACTTC.

The chain links TRBV6-5 to TRBJ2-1; D may be TRBD2 (6 bases). The germline V gene encodes CDR1 MNHEY and CDR2 SVGAGI. V shed 2 bases and J shed 8 bases, with 16 bases lying between them. This CDR3 has 15 residues. CDR3 loop: CASSYQGGIGDEQFF. As DNA, the CDR3 is TGTGCCAGCAGTTACCAGGGCGGGATTGGCGATGAGCAGTTCTTC.

The rearrangement uses TRBV28 and TRBJ1-2, with unresolved D. V was cut by 2 bases and J by 8 bases, with 12 bases left in between. The CDR3 is 13 amino acids. Per the germline V gene, CDR1 is MDHEN and CDR2 is SYDVKM. CDR3 amino acids: CASSLNGWLGYTF. CDR3 coding DNA: TGTGCCAGCAGTTTAAATGGGTGGCTGGGCTACACCTTC.

The genes are TRBV7-6 and TRBJ2-2; possibly TRBD1 for D (5 bases). V lost 7 bases to trimming and J lost 4 bases, with 16 bases between them. Germline V gene lookup returns CDR1 SGHVS and CDR2 FNYEAQ. The CDR3 spans 15 residues. The CDR3 DNA reads TGTGCCAGCATGGCCAGGGAACTTGGCACCGGGGAGCTGTTTTTT. Residues: CASMARELGTGELFF.

DNA for the CDR3: TGTGCCAGCAGCTTGGGGGGGCTTAGCACAGATACGCAGTATTTT. It translates to CASSLGGLSTDTQYF. The V gene is TRBV7-6, the J gene TRBJ2-3; possibly TRBD2 for D (7 bases). CDR3 size: 15 residues. Deletions cut 3 bases from V and 0 bases from J, with 10 bases between. Germline V gene data show CDR1 as SGHVS and CDR2 as FNYEAQ. Full variable domain (rest looked up from reference TRBV7-6 and TRBJ2-3): GAGVSQSPRYKVTKRGQDVALRCDPISGHVSLYWYRQALGQGPEFLTYFNYEAQQDKSGLPNDRFSAERPEGSISTLTIQRTEQRDSAMYRCASSLGGLSTDTQYFGPGTRLTVL.

The chain recombines TRBV28 with TRBJ2-7, with TRBD2 matching 7 bases. Looked up from germline, CDR1 is MDHEN and CDR2 is SYDVKM. With 4 bases clipped from V and 6 bases from J, the junction kept 12 bases outside the gene matches. This CDR3 is built from 15 residues. The CDR3 nucleotides are TGTGCCAGCAGTTCGGTCGGGCGGGAGCCAGGCGAGCAGTACTTC. Translating gives CASSSVGREPGEQYF.

The V and J genes are TRBV18 and TRBJ2-5, with D possibly being TRBD2 (6 bases). The CDR3 sequence is 16 residues long. CDR1 and CDR2 from the germline V gene are KGHSH and LQKENI. Trimming stripped 3 bases from V and 1 base from J, with 15 bases between. Here the CDR3 DNA reads TGTGCCAGCTCACCGGGGGTTGGGGGACTCCAAGAGACCCAGTACTTC. Translated: CASSPGVGGLQETQYF.

This sequence joins TRBV5-4 and TRBJ2-7; perhaps TRBD1 as D (6 bases). The CDR3 has 15 amino acids. Germline-derived CDR1 and CDR2 are SGHNT and YYREEE (reference sequence). V was trimmed by 0 bases and J by 3 bases, leaving 13 bases between them. The CDR3 loop is CASSLGSAGVYEQYF. DNA for the CDR3: TGTGCCAGCAGCTTGGGATCGGCAGGGGTCTACGAGCAGTACTTC.

In this sample, this clone turned up once. The gene calls are TRBV4-1 and TRBJ1-1; the D is unclear. In germline, CDR1 is MGHRA, CDR2 YSYEKL. The CDR3 length is 15 residues. Between the trimmed V and J ends, which lost 2 bases and 1 base, there was a span of 11 bases. The CDR3 sequence is CASSQPGTWNTEAFF. CDR3 DNA: TGCGCCAGCAGCCAACCTGGAACTTGGAACACTGAAGCTTTCTTT.

V is TRBV12-3 or TRBV12-4 and J is TRBJ1-5; D is possibly TRBD1 (6 bases). This CDR3 contains 13 residues. Trimming left V 6 bases short and J 6 bases short, with 12 bases between. The CDR3 spells CASRGGTGQPQHF. The DNA for the CDR3 is TGTGCCAGCAGAGGGGGGACGGGTCAGCCCCAGCATTTT.

V usage is TRBV5-5 and J usage is TRBJ2-3; TRBD1 might be the D (5 bases). The CDR3 totals 12 residues. The V and J ends lost 4 bases and 6 bases respectively, with 9 bases between them. Per the germline V gene, CDR1 is SGHKS and CDR2 is YYEKEE (reference sequence). The chain's CDR3 is CASSGARDTQYF. CDR3 nucleotide sequence: TGTGCCAGCAGCGGGGCCCGGGATACGCAGTATTTT. The entire variable domain, with the rest obtained from reference TRBV5-5 and TRBJ2-3, is as follows: DAGVTQSPTHLIKTRGQQVTLRCSPISGHKSVSWYQQVLGQGPQFIFQYYEKEERGRGNFPDRFSARQFPNYSSELNVNALLLGDSALYLCASSGARDTQYFGPGTRLTVL.

This sequence joins TRBV25-1 and TRBJ2-3; 11 bases match TRBD2. Per germline, CDR1 MGHDK and CDR2 SYGVNS. V shed 8 bases and J 4 bases; nucleotides not matched to a gene: 5. This CDR3 comprises 14 residues. For the CDR3, the DNA is TGTGCCAGCCGACCGGGACTAGCGGCAGATACGCAGTATTTT. Protein: CASRPGLAADTQYF.